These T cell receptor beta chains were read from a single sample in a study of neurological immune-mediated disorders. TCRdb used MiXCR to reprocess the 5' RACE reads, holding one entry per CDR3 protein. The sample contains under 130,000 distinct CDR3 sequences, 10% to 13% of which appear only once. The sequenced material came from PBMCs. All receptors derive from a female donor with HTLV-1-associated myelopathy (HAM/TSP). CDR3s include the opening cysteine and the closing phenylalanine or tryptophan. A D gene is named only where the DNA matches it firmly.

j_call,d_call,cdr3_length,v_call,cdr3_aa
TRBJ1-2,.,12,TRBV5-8,CASSLGGYGYTF
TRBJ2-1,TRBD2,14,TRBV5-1,CASRVAGGPNEQFF
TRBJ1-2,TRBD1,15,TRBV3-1,CASSAGTGGKDGYTF
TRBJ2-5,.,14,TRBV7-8,CASSLYGIQETQYF
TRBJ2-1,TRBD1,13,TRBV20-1,CSAPGQIVSEQFF
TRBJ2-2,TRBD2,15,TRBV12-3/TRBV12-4,CASSPSGGRTGELFF
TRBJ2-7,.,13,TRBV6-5,CASSRWGYYEQYF
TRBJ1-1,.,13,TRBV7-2,CASSFSGLTEAFF
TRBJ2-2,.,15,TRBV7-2,CASTPTRGYTGELFF
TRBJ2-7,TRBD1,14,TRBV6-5,CASKGQPLSYEQYF
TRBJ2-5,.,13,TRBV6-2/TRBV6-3,CASSVRDQETQYF
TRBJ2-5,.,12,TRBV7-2,CASSLAVETQYF
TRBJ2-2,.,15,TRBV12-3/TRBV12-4,CASSLSLQITGELFF
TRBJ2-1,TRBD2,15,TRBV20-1,CSARSLAGGFDEQFF
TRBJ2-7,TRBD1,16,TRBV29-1,CSVEDKAGTGRYEQYF
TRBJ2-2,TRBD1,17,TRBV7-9,CASSSTLTGLRTGELFF
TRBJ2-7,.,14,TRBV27,CASSLRGYPYEQYF
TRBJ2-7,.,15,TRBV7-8,CASSFVRGSTYEQYF
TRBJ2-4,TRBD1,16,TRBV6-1,CASSVWAGGAKNIQYF
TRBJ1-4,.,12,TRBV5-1,CASSRDGEKLFF
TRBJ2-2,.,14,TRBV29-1,CSVDSGLNTGELFF
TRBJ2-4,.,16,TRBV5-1,CASSLEQSIAKNIQYF
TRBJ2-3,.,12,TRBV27,CASRGITDTQYF
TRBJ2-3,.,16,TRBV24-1,CATSENRVLKTDTQYF
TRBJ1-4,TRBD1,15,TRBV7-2,CASRFRQGSHEKLFF
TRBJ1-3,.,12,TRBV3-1,CASSPEGNTIYF
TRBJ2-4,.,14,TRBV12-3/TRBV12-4,CASSSRDSRVIQYF
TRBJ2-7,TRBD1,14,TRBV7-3,CASSQQGGGYEQYF
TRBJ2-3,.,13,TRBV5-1,CASSLDFADTQYF
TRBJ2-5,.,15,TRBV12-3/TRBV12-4,CASSFGTSYQETQYF
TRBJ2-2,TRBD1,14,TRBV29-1,CSVGTGLNTGELFF
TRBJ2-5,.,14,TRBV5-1,CASNEREIGETQYF
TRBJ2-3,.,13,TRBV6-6,CASSLYLTDTQYF
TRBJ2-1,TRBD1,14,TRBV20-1,CSARARTGSYEQFF
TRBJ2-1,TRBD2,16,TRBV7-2,CASSRRGGYAYNEQFF
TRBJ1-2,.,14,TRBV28,CASSYRQTHYGYTF
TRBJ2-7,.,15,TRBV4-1,CASSQAPGLAYEQYF